The next 30 T cell receptor beta chains were all read from a single sample in a study of blood T cell repertoires in COVID-19. Data came from immunoSEQ multiplex PCR; TCRdb stores just in-frame clones and leaves some out. Among nearly 250,000 clones, around 86% were seen once, and the ten largest hold about 5.4%. Sequenced input: peripheral blood. All receptors come from a woman older than 75 with COVID-19, enrolled during active disease.

The J gene is TRBJ1-5, the V gene TRBV15, with TRBD1 matching 7 bases. The V segment lost 1 base and the J segment 6 bases; nucleotides outside the gene matches: 6. Germline-derived CDR1 and CDR2 are LNHNV and YYDKDF (reference sequence). The CDR3 runs 15 residues. The CDR3 region is CATSRVTGYGQPQHF. The CDR3, as DNA: TGTGCCACCAGCAGAGTGACAGGGTACGGTCAGCCCCAGCATTTT.

DNA of the CDR3: TGTGCCAGCAGCCACTTTTATGAGCAGTACTTC. Its translation is CASSHFYEQYF. V gene TRBV14 combines with J gene TRBJ2-7, with D unclear. The V end was cut by 3 bases, the J end by 7 bases, with 7 bases between. Germline CDR1 and CDR2: SGHDN and FVKESK. The CDR3 extends over 11 amino acids.

This chain links TRBV9 with TRBJ2-3, with a tentative D call TRBD2 (5 bases). The CDR3 covers 15 residues. V lost 3 bases to trimming and J lost 2 bases, with 13 bases between them. Germline-derived CDR1 and CDR2 are SGDLS and YYNGEE. The CDR3, as DNA: TGTGCCAGCAGCGGATCTAGCTTTTCCACAGATACGCAGTATTTT. It codes for CASSGSSFSTDTQYF.

This rearrangement joins TRBV5-1 to TRBJ2-2; possibly TRBD2 for D (5 bases). Germline V gene sequence: CDR1 SGHRS, CDR2 YFSETQ. Trimming cost V 1 base and J 8 bases, with 15 bases left between them. This CDR3 spans 15 amino acids. CDR3 nucleotides: TGCGCCAGCAGCTTGAAAGGCCCGGCGGGTGGGGAGCTGTTTTTT. Its protein product is CASSLKGPAGGELFF. The variable domain in full, completed from reference TRBV5-1 and TRBJ2-2, reads KAGVTQTPRYLIKTRGQQVTLSCSPISGHRSVSWYQQTPGQGLQFLFEYFSETQRNKGNFPGRFSGRQFSNSRSEMNVSTLELGDSALYLCASSLKGPAGGELFFGEGSRLTVL.

The chain couples TRBV5-5 to TRBJ1-5, with a weak D call TRBD1 (6 bases). Germline values: CDR1 SGHKS, CDR2 YYEKEE (reference sequence). The CDR3 consists of 14 residues. V lost 3 bases and J 4 bases, leaving 11 bases between the germline ends. The CDR3: CASSSDRINQPQHF. Here the CDR3 DNA reads TGTGCCAGCAGCTCCGACAGGATTAATCAGCCCCAGCATTTT.

This chain uses TRBV5-1 with TRBJ2-7, with D perhaps matching TRBD2 (6 bases). Per the germline V gene, CDR1 is SGHRS and CDR2 is YFSETQ. The V end was cut by 3 bases, the J end by 2 bases, with 12 bases between. The CDR3 sequence is 14 residues long. The CDR3 nucleotides read TGCGCCAGCAGCTCCCGGGACTCAACCTACGAGCAGTACTTC. It codes for CASSSRDSTYEQYF.

The V gene is TRBV6-5, the J gene TRBJ1-2, with 10 bases identical to TRBD1. Looked up from germline, CDR1 is MNHEY and CDR2 is SVGAGI. V lost 5 bases, J lost 0 bases, and 3 bases stayed unmatched. The CDR3 runs 15 residues. CDR3 DNA: TGTGCCAGCAGTAAGACAGGGGGCCCTAACTATGGCTACACCTTC. Protein sequence: CASSKTGGPNYGYTF.

This clone is a singleton in its sample. The chain combines TRBV24-1 with TRBJ2-1; 7 bases agree with TRBD1. CDR3 length equals 14 residues. Trimming took 4 bases from V and 2 from J; bases not matched to a gene: 1. Germline loops: CDR1 KGHDR, CDR2 SFDVKD. In DNA form, the CDR3 reads TGTGCCACCAGTGAGGGACAGACCTACAATGAGCAGTTCTTC. Translation: CATSEGQTYNEQFF.

This chain connects TRBV9 to TRBJ1-2, with unresolved D. CDR3 length equals 16 residues. V was trimmed by 3 bases and J by 0 bases, leaving 15 bases between them. Germline V lookup: CDR1 SGDLS, CDR2 YYNGEE. The CDR3 loop reads CASSAYDPLANYGYTF. The CDR3 region has the DNA TGTGCCAGCAGCGCCTACGATCCGTTAGCTAACTATGGCTACACCTTC.

V and J are TRBV3-1 (or the pseudogene TRBV3-2) and TRBJ2-3; no reliable D call. The CDR3 totals 14 residues. The germline V gene encodes CDR1 LGHDT and CDR2 YNNKEL (reference sequence). V lost 2 bases to trimming and J lost 5 bases, with 11 bases between them. The CDR3 coding sequence is TGTGCCAGCAGCCAATACGACATTGGAGATACGCAGTATTTT. Translating gives CASSQYDIGDTQYF.

This clone was picked up one time. V gene TRBV7-2 combines with J gene TRBJ2-1, with a tentative D call TRBD1 (6 bases). This CDR3 is 12 amino acids long. CDR1 is SGHTA and CDR2 is FQGNSA in the germline V gene. The V end lost 5 bases, the J end lost 11 bases, and 13 bases lay between the germline ends. The CDR3 DNA reads TGTGCCAGCAGCCACCCCGGGACAAAGCAGTTCTTC. Translating it yields CASSHPGTKQFF.

CDR3 amino acids: CASSFAGGGRASNSPLHF. In DNA form, the CDR3 reads TGTGCCAGCAGCTTCGCGGGGGGGGGCAGGGCCAGTAATTCACCCCTCCACTTT. This chain uses TRBV7-2 with TRBJ1-6; D is possibly TRBD1 (6 bases). V was trimmed by 3 bases and J by 6 bases, leaving 21 bases between them. The CDR3 runs to 18 residues. The V gene's germline CDR1 is SGHTA and CDR2 FQGNSA.

The V call is TRBV2, the J call TRBJ2-7; 8 bases line up with TRBD1. The J segment lost 7 bases and the V segment lost 8 bases, leaving 10 bases of the junction unmatched. Germline V gene data show CDR1 as SNHLY and CDR2 as FYNNEI. The CDR3 contains 13 residues. This CDR3 is CASDETGASEQYF. The CDR3 DNA reads TGTGCCAGCGACGAGACAGGGGCAAGTGAGCAGTACTTC.

This clone appeared a few times. The chain is built from TRBV3-1 (or the pseudogene TRBV3-2) and TRBJ1-1, with TRBD1 matching 9 bases. Trimming cost V 4 bases and J 5 bases; bases outside gene matches: 5. The CDR3 length is 14 residues. The V gene's germline CDR1 is LGHDT and CDR2 YNNKEL (reference sequence). Here the CDR3 reads CASSRDRGRTEAFF. The CDR3 DNA reads TGTGCCAGCAGCCGCGACAGGGGGAGGACTGAAGCTTTCTTT.

The V gene is TRBV6-5, the J gene TRBJ2-3, with 13 bases identical to TRBD2. V dropped 6 bases and J dropped 4; count of bases not matched to a gene: 4. The CDR3 sequence is 15 residues long. The V gene's germline CDR1 is MNHEY and CDR2 SVGAGI. CDR3 loop: CASRLGLAGSDTQYF. The CDR3 DNA is TGTGCCAGCAGGCTGGGACTAGCGGGATCAGATACGCAGTATTTT.

The rearrangement joins TRBV6-6 to TRBJ2-1; tentatively, D is TRBD1 (6 bases). Germline lookup yields CDR1 MNHNY and CDR2 SVGAGI (reference sequence). The CDR3 spans 13 residues. Trimming took 8 bases from V and 6 from J, leaving 14 bases between them. The CDR3, as DNA: TGTGCCAGCTATATGGGGGCCGGCAATGAGCAGTTCTTC. The encoded protein is CASYMGAGNEQFF.

The chain joins TRBV20-1 to TRBJ2-3, with D possibly being TRBD2 (6 bases). The V gene's germline CDR1 is DFQATT and CDR2 SNEGSKA (reference sequence). The CDR3 sequence is 15 residues long. V was clipped by 3 bases and J by 3 bases, with 16 bases between them. DNA of the CDR3: TGCAGTGCTAGTACGGGGGAGGACCAAACAGATACGCAGTATTTT. Translating gives CSASTGEDQTDTQYF.

The chain recombines TRBV7-9 with TRBJ1-2, with a possible D match to TRBD1 (6 bases). Germline loops: CDR1 SEHNR, CDR2 FQNEAQ (reference sequence). The CDR3 loop spans 15 amino acids. V lost 2 bases and J lost 8, with 18 bases in between. CDR3 in DNA: TGTGCCAGCAGCTTATCAAACGCGAGGGGGAGCGGCTACACCTTC. Amino acid sequence: CASSLSNARGSGYTF.

The J gene is TRBJ2-1, the V gene TRBV19, with D possibly being TRBD1 (6 bases). The CDR3 is 12 amino acids. CDR1 and CDR2 from the germline V gene are LNHDA and SQIVND (reference sequence). Trimming pared 10 bases from V and 7 bases from J, leaving 14 bases between. The CDR3 loop is CATTYRVNEQFF. CDR3 nucleotides: TGTGCCACCACCTACAGGGTAAATGAGCAGTTCTTC.

The chain carries TRBV7-6 and TRBJ2-5; D is possibly TRBD2 (6 bases). CDR1 SGHVS and CDR2 FNYEAQ come from the germline V gene. The V end was cut by 7 bases, the J end by 5 bases, with 23 bases between. The CDR3 covers 16 residues. The CDR3 sequence: CASNSNWASVGETQYF. The CDR3 bases are TGTGCCAGCAACTCTAACTGGGCTAGCGTGGGGGAGACCCAGTACTTC. Variable domain in full (rest from reference TRBV7-6 and TRBJ2-5): GAGVSQSPRYKVTKRGQDVALRCDPISGHVSLYWYRQALGQGPEFLTYFNYEAQQDKSGLPNDRFSAERPEGSISTLTIQRTEQRDSAMYRCASNSNWASVGETQYFGPGTRLLVL.

About this clone itself: The identical CDR3 is also encoded by other nucleotide sequences in the sample. The chain has TRBV6-2 or TRBV6-3 and TRBJ1-5; D possibly corresponds to TRBD1 (6 bases). Per the germline V gene, CDR1 is MNHEY and CDR2 is SVGEGT. Trimming stripped 2 bases from V and 5 bases from J, with 10 bases between. This CDR3 has 14 residues. The CDR3 region is CASSYGGGDQPQHF. The CDR3 DNA is TGTGCCAGCAGTTACGGAGGGGGGGATCAGCCCCAGCATTTT.

V is TRBV5-5 and J is TRBJ1-5, with TRBD1 matching 7 bases. The CDR3 consists of 14 residues. CDR1 is SGHKS, CDR2 YYEKEE, per germline (reference sequence). The junction had 3 bases not matched to a gene; V was cut back by 1 base and J by 5 bases. The CDR3 protein is CASSLSGGDQPQHF. The CDR3 DNA follows: TGTGCCAGCAGCTTGTCAGGGGGAGATCAGCCCCAGCATTTT.

V and J are TRBV15 and TRBJ2-7; D perhaps matches TRBD1 (6 bases). With 8 bases removed from V and 4 bases from J, the gap between germline ends came to 15 bases. CDR1 and CDR2 from the germline V gene are LNHNV and YYDKDF (reference sequence). The CDR3 loop spans 13 amino acids. CDR3 in amino acids: CATPGTPSYEQYV. CDR3 DNA: TGTGCCACCCCTGGGACACCTTCATACGAGCAGTACGTC.

J is TRBJ1-5 and V is TRBV6-6, with a possible D match to TRBD1 (6 bases). Germline-derived CDR1 and CDR2 are MNHNY and SVGAGI (reference sequence). The length of the CDR3 is 13 residues. V was trimmed by 2 bases and J by 5 bases, leaving 7 bases between them. The CDR3 sequence: CASSYPGDQPQHF. CDR3 in DNA: TGTGCCAGCAGTTACCCAGGGGATCAGCCCCAGCATTTT.

The J gene is TRBJ1-2, the V gene TRBV5-8; D may be TRBD1 (6 bases). V lost 2 bases, J lost 8 bases, and 13 bases lay in between. Germline V gene lookup returns CDR1 SGHTS and CDR2 YDEGEE. This CDR3 region has 13 residues. The CDR3 is CASSLSQGTGYTF. Written as DNA, the CDR3 is TGTGCCAGCAGCTTATCACAGGGCACGGGCTACACCTTC. Using reference TRBV5-8 and TRBJ1-2 for the parts outside the CDR3, the full variable domain is EAGVTQSPTHLIKTRGQQATLRCSPISGHTSVYWYQQALGLGLQFLLWYDEGEERNRGNFPPRFSGRQFPNYSSELNVNALELEDSALYLCASSLSQGTGYTFGSGTRLTVV.

V gene TRBV9 combines with J gene TRBJ1-1; no clear D gene. CDR3 length: 16 amino acids. V was shortened by 0 bases and J by 4 bases, with 16 bases between the two germline ends. The germline V gene has CDR1 SGDLS and CDR2 YYNGEE. The CDR3 DNA is TGTGCCAGCAGCGTAGGAGCAGCCGGGAAAGGCACTGAAGCTTTCTTT. This translates into CASSVGAAGKGTEAFF.

This chain connects TRBV14 to TRBJ2-7, with TRBD2 identical over 7 bases. Germline lookup yields CDR1 SGHDN and CDR2 FVKESK. This CDR3 has 14 amino acids. V trimming: 2 bases; J trimming: 2 bases; junction bases outside the gene matches: 3. CDR3 sequence reads: CASSQSGAPYEQYF. The CDR3 DNA is TGTGCCAGCAGCCAAAGCGGGGCTCCCTACGAGCAGTACTTC.

CDR3 nucleotides: TGCGCCAGCAGTCCCCCCCCCGGAGTGGGCTACGAGCAGTACTTC. It translates to CASSPPPGVGYEQYF. The genes are TRBV23-1 and TRBJ2-7; D unclear. TRBV23-1 belongs to the ORF category, with a function that is uncertain. The V end lost 4 bases, the J end lost 3 bases, and 16 bases lay between the germline ends. The CDR3 extends over 15 amino acids.

This clone was seen just once. The chain joins TRBV27 to TRBJ1-1; the D gene is possibly TRBD1 (6 bases). In germline, CDR1 is MNHEY, CDR2 SMNVEV (reference sequence). This CDR3 spans 15 amino acids. With 6 bases removed from V and 1 base from J, the gap between germline ends came to 15 bases. The CDR3 DNA is TGTGCCAGCAGCTTGGGGAACAGGGCGAACACTGAAGCTTTCTTT. It translates to CASSLGNRANTEAFF.

This chain connects TRBV6-5 to TRBJ1-5; D is unclear. This CDR3 is built from 12 residues. The V end lost 11 bases, the J end lost 1 base, and 9 bases lay between the germline ends. Germline CDR1 MNHEY, CDR2 SVGAGI. The CDR3 protein is CAVLLSNQPQHF. In DNA, the CDR3 is TGTGCCGTCCTACTCAGCAATCAGCCCCAGCATTTT.